The rows below give T cell receptor beta chains drawn from one sample of a study of CD8 T cells in Susac syndrome. TCRdb re-called the immunoSEQ multiplex PCR reads with MiXCR, one entry per CDR3 protein. The table lists approximately 120,000 distinct CDR3 sequences, roughly 96% of them singletons, with 0.09% to 0.1% in the top ten. What was sequenced was CD4+ T cells from PBMCs. The origin of the receptors is a human donor in good health. The conserved cysteine and the conserved F or W are not part of the CDR3 here.

V: TRBV30
J: TRBJ1-5
CDR3: AWSGTPIHQPQH

V: TRBV25-1
J: TRBJ1-6
CDR3: ASSESGEGNSPLH

V: TRBV28
J: TRBJ2-3
CDR3: ASTPTPDTQY

V: TRBV2
J: TRBJ1-6
CDR3: ASSGRMGNSPLH

V: TRBV3-1
J: TRBJ2-5
CDR3: ASSPDGGFETQY

V: TRBV6-2/TRBV6-3
J: TRBJ2-7
CDR3: ASSLLTGAEQY

V: TRBV3-1
J: TRBJ2-1
CDR3: ASSHGSSYNEQF

V: TRBV3-1
J: TRBJ2-4
CDR3: ASSRREAENIQY

V: TRBV24-1
J: TRBJ2-4
CDR3: ATSDFRQGRNIQY

V: TRBV29-1
J: TRBJ1-5
CDR3: RNRGQNQPQH

V: TRBV3-1
J: TRBJ2-5
CDR3: ASSLRDRGPGEY

V: TRBV5-1
J: TRBJ2-2
CDR3: ASSLVQGAGELF

V: TRBV7-9
J: TRBJ1-1
CDR3: ASAGQQGGTEAF

V: TRBV18
J: TRBJ2-7
CDR3: ASSTGTDYEQY

V: TRBV24-1
J: TRBJ2-6
CDR3: ATSGLQREGTSSGANVLT

V: TRBV15
J: TRBJ2-7
CDR3: ATSSDDRGEQY

V: TRBV3-1
J: TRBJ1-1
CDR3: ASSHRQGLGTEAF

V: TRBV12-3/TRBV12-4
J: TRBJ1-4
CDR3: ASRPPGVKEKLF

V: TRBV4-3
J: TRBJ2-7
CDR3: ASSQEGASGRSVPYEQY

V: TRBV3-1
J: TRBJ1-1
CDR3: ASSLRQGESAF

V: TRBV2
J: TRBJ1-5
CDR3: ASRGGRAGDQPQH

V: TRBV4-3
J: TRBJ2-5
CDR3: ASSHPGSGRNQETQY

V: TRBV20-1
J: TRBJ2-4
CDR3: SAREGEAKNIQY

V: TRBV5-4
J: TRBJ2-2
CDR3: ASSFGQTNTGELF

V: TRBV29-1
J: TRBJ1-5
CDR3: SVEGLYLTEKVGNFGNQPQH

V: TRBV12-3/TRBV12-4
J: TRBJ1-1
CDR3: ASSLSWGLNTEAF

V: TRBV29-1
J: TRBJ1-1
CDR3: SVVGDVGRPAF

V: TRBV29-1
J: TRBJ2-7
CDR3: SVAGQRGTYEQY

V: TRBV23-1
J: TRBJ2-5
CDR3: ASSQVVGQKETQY

V: TRBV7-9
J: TRBJ2-7
CDR3: ASSLDLGQGAKEQY

V: TRBV2
J: TRBJ1-6
CDR3: ASSVGTDNSPLH

V: TRBV28
J: TRBJ1-3
CDR3: ASTSWNDSGNTIY

V: TRBV9
J: TRBJ2-7
CDR3: ASSVEDRSYEQY

V: TRBV29-1
J: TRBJ2-1
CDR3: SVERASGSIYNEQF

V: TRBV3-1
J: TRBJ2-5
CDR3: ASSHLGGSPQY

V: TRBV10-3
J: TRBJ1-5
CDR3: AISEGELWPQH

V: TRBV29-1
J: TRBJ1-3
CDR3: SVAQTTSGNTIY

V: TRBV29-1
J: TRBJ2-1
CDR3: SVGEAGRGNEQF

V: TRBV6-2/TRBV6-3
J: TRBJ2-1
CDR3: ASSYRTSGRGDASYNEQF

V: TRBV4-3
J: TRBJ2-3
CDR3: ASSQRLAGGKDTQY

V: TRBV6-2/TRBV6-3
J: TRBJ2-1
CDR3: ASSYWGGGPKEQF

V: TRBV7-2
J: TRBJ2-7
CDR3: ASSADRGQGREQY

V: TRBV19
J: TRBJ2-3
CDR3: ATREVAGVGDTQY

V: TRBV3-1
J: TRBJ2-5
CDR3: ASSQGTSTQETQY

V: TRBV7-2
J: TRBJ1-4
CDR3: ASSSLGEEKLF

V: TRBV7-8
J: TRBJ1-3
CDR3: ASSSRVVGNTIY

V: TRBV5-6
J: TRBJ2-1
CDR3: ASSLPGTREQF

V: TRBV3-1
J: TRBJ2-7
CDR3: ASSQGASGLYEQY

V: TRBV28
J: TRBJ2-2
CDR3: ASTVTGELF

V: TRBV7-2
J: TRBJ2-5
CDR3: ASSSGQGSEETQY

V: TRBV28
J: TRBJ2-4
CDR3: ASSLVQGENIQY

V: TRBV7-9
J: TRBJ2-3
CDR3: ASSPKRRYTDTQY

V: TRBV25-1
J: TRBJ1-1
CDR3: ASSALGQGNTEAF